The entry below gives a single T cell receptor (beta chain) sequence along with its context. A single base separates this from a much larger clone, so it may be a read error. Here the CDR3 omits its conserved ending phenylalanine or tryptophan, so a read error is the likely source. The sample is drawn from a study of T cells in Graves' hyperthyroidism and ophthalmopathy. Per germline, CDR1 LNHDA and CDR2 SQIVND (reference sequence). V dropped 10 bases and J dropped 3 bases, with 12 bases sitting between them. This CDR3 is 12 amino acids long. RNA transcripts yielded amplified TCR beta CDR3 regions. HTBI primers were used for first-round RT-PCR of the TCR CDR3. Via MiXCR, TCRdb re-called the multiplex PCR reads, giving one row per CDR3 protein. The sample records some 380,000 distinct CDR3 sequences, roughly 13% being singletons. Patients aged 18 to 65 had newly diagnosed hyperthyroidism of under 2 months' duration. Together with thyroid ultrasound, orbital computed tomography, serum thyroxine and TRAb, clinical symptoms were used for diagnoses.

The sequence was collected from a man aged 30 to 45 with Graves' hyperthyroidism that later progressed to Graves' ophthalmopathy. Input material: blood. The chain uses TRBV19 and TRBJ1-1; D remains ambiguous. As DNA, the CDR3 is TGTGCCACCTCTCGCGAGTACACTGAAGCTTTCCTT. Its translation: CATSREYTEAFL.